The 11 T cell receptor beta chains presented below share a single source sample, sequenced in a study of shared clonotypes between healthy human individuals. Positive CCR7 selection of CD45RO-negative cells yielded the naive CD8 cells, and terminally differentiated effector memory CD45RA+ cells were excluded. Only in-frame clones appear in the TCRdb table, and some are missing; sequencing was by immunoSEQ multiplex PCR. The data hold roughly 2,000,000 clones, with around 96% observed a single time. The specimen sequenced was naive CD8+ T cells sorted from blood. These receptors were obtained from a man younger than 35 in good health.

The chain links TRBV11-2 to TRBJ2-7; no clear D gene. Germline V gene sequence: CDR1 SGHAT, CDR2 FQNNGV. This CDR3 has 14 residues. V lost 3 bases and J 4 bases, leaving 13 bases between the germline ends. CDR3 loop: CASSFGQATYEQYF. For the CDR3, the DNA is TGTGCCAGCAGCTTCGGCCAGGCCACTTACGAGCAGTACTTC.

This clone occurred once. The genes are TRBV12-2 and TRBJ1-1. TRBV12-2 is a pseudogene locus. The CDR3 has 15 residues. The DNA for the CDR3 is TGTGCAAGTCGCTTAGGATGCAATTCCGGGAATGGTGCTTTCTTT. It is translated as CASRLGCNSGNGAFF.

The chain employs TRBV27 and TRBJ2-3, with TRBD2 identical over 8 bases. Per germline, CDR1 MNHEY and CDR2 SMNVEV (reference sequence). The CDR3 contains 15 residues. Trimming at V came to 7 bases and at J to 3 bases, leaving 9 bases not matched to a gene. The CDR3: CASIAAGVETDTQYF. DNA of the CDR3: TGTGCCAGCATCGCAGCGGGAGTAGAGACAGATACGCAGTATTTT.

This chain links TRBV29-1 with TRBJ2-5; tentatively, D is TRBD1 or TRBD2 (5 bases each). Trimming stripped 4 bases from V and 1 base from J, with 16 bases between. CDR3 size: 15 residues. Germline CDR1 reads SQVTM; CDR2 reads ANQGSEA. The CDR3 DNA reads TGCAGCGTTGGAATGAGGGGCAGATCCCAAGAGACCCAGTACTTC. It encodes CSVGMRGRSQETQYF.

This clone was found once. V gene TRBV27 combines with J gene TRBJ2-7; maybe TRBD2 (6 bases). Germline V lookup: CDR1 MNHEY, CDR2 SMNVEV (reference sequence). Trimming pared 5 bases from V and 7 bases from J, leaving 18 bases between. CDR3 length equals 14 residues. The CDR3 DNA reads TGTGCCAGCAGTCCGGGACTTGGCCTCGGGGAGCAGTACTTC. Amino acid sequence: CASSPGLGLGEQYF.

J is TRBJ1-6 and V is TRBV18; D gene unclear. The length of the CDR3 is 15 residues. The germline V gene has CDR1 KGHSH and CDR2 LQKENI. With 6 bases removed from V and 7 bases from J, the gap between germline ends came to 16 bases. CDR3 in amino acids: CASSPDGTRNSPLHF. In DNA, the CDR3 is TGTGCCAGCTCCCCGGACGGAACCAGGAATTCACCCCTCCACTTT.

A note on this clone: Other DNA sequences of this sample code for an identical CDR3. The chain uses TRBV19 and TRBJ2-7, with 8 bases lining up with TRBD2. J lost 3 bases, V lost 3 bases, and 4 bases had no gene match. The germline CDR1 and CDR2 sequences are LNHDA and SQIVND (reference sequence). The CDR3 length is 14 residues. The CDR3 protein is CASSIRGTSYEQYF. The DNA of the CDR3 is TGTGCCAGTAGTATCCGGGGGACTAGCTACGAGCAGTACTTC.

The chain joins TRBV27 to TRBJ2-1; D may be TRBD2 (6 bases). CDR3 length: 18 amino acids. Trimming removed 2 bases from V and 0 bases from J, with 17 bases in between. Germline V gives CDR1 MNHEY, CDR2 SMNVEV (reference sequence). CDR3 region: CASSLAPWAGSSYNEQFF. CDR3 coding DNA: TGTGCCAGCAGTTTAGCCCCCTGGGCGGGGAGCTCCTACAATGAGCAGTTCTTC.

The rearrangement uses TRBV7-9 and TRBJ1-1; D might be TRBD1 (5 bases). V was shortened by 5 bases and J by 4 bases, with 14 bases between the two germline ends. Germline V gene lookup returns CDR1 SEHNR and CDR2 FQNEAQ (reference sequence). The CDR3 covers 14 residues. The CDR3 loop reads CASSREDGGTEAFF. The DNA for the CDR3 is TGTGCCAGCAGCCGAGAAGACGGGGGCACTGAAGCTTTCTTT.

This sequence joins TRBV4-3 and TRBJ1-6; D gene unclear. V dropped 0 bases and J dropped 3 bases, with 6 bases sitting between them. The CDR3 contains 15 residues. The germline gives CDR1 LGHNA, CDR2 YSLEER. In DNA form, the CDR3 reads TGCGCCAGCAGCCAAGAACTGAGCTATAATTCACCCCTCCACTTT. The encoded protein is CASSQELSYNSPLHF.

With regard to this clone: This sequence may be a read error, since a much larger clone differs from it by one base. Within the sample, other DNA sequences also encode this same CDR3. The chain is built from TRBV28 and TRBJ1-1; D is possibly TRBD1 (5 bases). The length of the CDR3 is 13 residues. Trimming stripped 3 bases from V and 1 base from J, with 6 bases between. Germline CDR1 reads MDHEN; CDR2 reads SYDVKM. The CDR3 here is CASSFGGNTEAFF. CDR3 nucleotides: TGTGCCAGCAGTTTTGGGGGGAACACTGAAGCTTTCTTT.